The 12 T cell receptor beta chains below come from one sample, sequenced in a study of blood T cell repertoires in COVID-19 (dated by TCRdb to 2019 to 2021). Libraries were made using the immunoSEQ multiplex PCR assay. TCRdb took over this immuneACCESS table, retaining in-frame rearrangements with V and J assigned. Such tables are incomplete; in checked studies, under half of the missing clones stem from an unresolved V gene, and the remainder is unexplained. In all, the sample holds some 260,000 clones, and 79% of those were seen once. The ten top clones hold 3% to 4% of the sample. Sequenced material: peripheral blood. The source is a middle-aged woman with active or convalescent COVID-19.

This clone was detected ten times or more. V usage is TRBV28 and J usage is TRBJ1-4; possible D gene TRBD1, 5 bases. The germline V and J ends were trimmed by 2 bases and 4 bases, with 11 bases remaining between them. There are 15 residues in the CDR3. Looked up from germline, CDR1 is MDHEN and CDR2 is SYDVKM. Written as DNA, the CDR3 is TGTGCCAGCAGTTTAGGGGGGTCCCATAATGAAAAACTGTTTTTT. The encoded protein is CASSLGGSHNEKLFF.

V gene TRBV30 combines with J gene TRBJ2-7, with 7 bases aligning to TRBD1. CDR1 is GTSNPN, CDR2 SVGIG, per germline (reference sequence). The CDR3 covers 11 residues. With 8 bases clipped from V and 2 bases from J, the junction kept 3 bases outside the gene matches. CDR3 bases: TGTGCCCTGCAGGGGGCCTACGAGCAGTACTTC. Its protein product is CALQGAYEQYF.

The V call is TRBV18, the J call TRBJ1-2; D is unresolved. Per germline, CDR1 KGHSH and CDR2 LQKENI. The CDR3 is 16 residues long. V was shortened by 1 base and J by 3 bases, with 15 bases between the two germline ends. The CDR3 DNA follows: TGTGCCAGCTCACCACTGAGAGGGCAATTGCACTATGGCTACACCTTC. It is translated as CASSPLRGQLHYGYTF. Together with reference TRBV18 and TRBJ1-2, the CDR3 gives the full variable domain: NAGVMQNPRHLVRRRGQEARLRCSPMKGHSHVYWYRQLPEEGLKFMVYLQKENIIDESGMPKERFSAEFPKEGPSILRIQQVVRGDSAAYFCASSPLRGQLHYGYTFGSGTRLTVV.

The rearrangement links TRBV3-1 (or the pseudogene TRBV3-2) to TRBJ2-3; 11 nucleotides agree with TRBD2. The germline gives CDR1 LGHDT, CDR2 YNNKEL (reference sequence). The CDR3 loop spans 18 amino acids. With 4 bases clipped from V and 2 bases from J, the junction kept 11 bases outside the gene matches. DNA for the CDR3: TGTGCCAGCAGCCGAGGAGGACTTAGCGGGGGGGCCACAGATACGCAGTATTTT. Translation gives CASSRGGLSGGATDTQYF.

A few counts support this clone. This sequence joins TRBV7-2 and TRBJ1-3; D is unclear. The V and J ends lost 0 bases and 4 bases respectively, with 4 bases between them. Looked up from germline, CDR1 is SGHTA and CDR2 is FQGNSA. CDR3 length: 13 amino acids. DNA of the CDR3: TGTGCCAGCAGCTTAGCCCGGGGAAACACCATATATTTT. This gives the protein CASSLARGNTIYF.

The chain is built from TRBV4-1 and TRBJ2-3, with TRBD2 identical over 9 bases. Germline V gene sequence: CDR1 MGHRA, CDR2 YSYEKL. This CDR3 is built from 16 residues. The V segment lost 0 bases and the J segment 7 bases; nucleotides outside the gene matches: 8. CDR3 bases: TGCGCCAGCAGCCAAGATGGGCTAGCGGGGTTCAATACGCAGTATTTT. Translation: CASSQDGLAGFNTQYF.

The chain joins TRBV15 to TRBJ1-4; a possible D gene is TRBD1 (5 bases). V was shortened by 3 bases and J by 4 bases, with 15 bases between the two germline ends. The CDR3 spans 16 residues. Germline V gene data show CDR1 as LNHNV and CDR2 as YYDKDF (reference sequence). CDR3 bases: TGTGCCACCAGCAGCTTCCAGGGTGGGATTAATGAAAAACTGTTTTTT. Its translation: CATSSFQGGINEKLFF. Together with reference TRBV15 and TRBJ1-4, the CDR3 gives the full variable domain: DAMVIQNPRYQVTQFGKPVTLSCSQTLNHNVMYWYQQKSSQAPKLLFHYYDKDFNNEADTPDNFQSRRPNTSFCFLDIRSPGLGDTAMYLCATSSFQGGINEKLFFGSGTQLSVL.

This chain links TRBV7-9 with TRBJ2-7; tentative D call: TRBD2 (6 bases). The CDR3 sequence is 15 residues long. Between the trimmed V and J ends, which lost 5 bases and 0 bases, there was a span of 14 bases. Germline assignment: CDR1 SEHNR and CDR2 FQNEAQ (reference sequence). CDR3 protein: CASSPRDRGSYEQYF. The CDR3 DNA sequence: TGTGCCAGCAGCCCGCGGGACCGGGGCTCCTACGAGCAGTACTTC.

The rearrangement links TRBV7-9 to TRBJ1-2; 8 positions match TRBD1. CDR1 and CDR2 from the germline V gene are SEHNR and FQNEAQ (reference sequence). This CDR3 spans 18 amino acids. Germline trimming cut 6 bases from V and 4 bases from J; bases unmatched to any gene: 19. The CDR3 loop reads CASSPTGTGVLARYGYTF. CDR3 DNA sequence: TGTGCCAGCAGTCCCACCGGGACAGGAGTTCTAGCTCGCTATGGCTACACCTTC.

This clone was seen ten or more times. The rearrangement links TRBV29-1 to TRBJ1-1, with 11 bases identical to TRBD1. The V gene's germline CDR1 is SQVTM and CDR2 ANQGSEA. This CDR3 comprises 16 residues. J gave up 3 bases and V 7 bases, and 13 bases lay outside the gene matches. The CDR3 region is CSAHGDRDRGYTEAFF. As DNA, the CDR3 is TGCAGCGCTCACGGGGACCGGGACAGGGGGTACACTGAAGCTTTCTTT.

The J gene is TRBJ2-2, the V gene TRBV6-1; D is unclear. The germline V and J ends were trimmed by 3 bases and 0 bases, with 5 bases remaining between them. The length of the CDR3 is 14 residues. Germline loops: CDR1 MNHNS, CDR2 SASEGT. Here the CDR3 DNA reads TGTGCCAGCAGTGATACGGCGAACACCGGGGAGCTGTTTTTT. Its translation is CASSDTANTGELFF.

The CDR3 region has the DNA TGTGCCAGCAGGGGGACTGGGATTTATGGCTACACCTTC. It is translated as CASRGTGIYGYTF. The rearrangement joins TRBV27 to TRBJ1-2; D possibly corresponds to TRBD1 (5 bases). The length of the CDR3 is 13 residues. V shed 6 bases and J shed 5 bases, with 13 bases lying between them. Germline loops: CDR1 MNHEY, CDR2 SMNVEV (reference sequence).